The 16 T cell receptor beta chains presented below share a single source sample, sequenced in a study of blood T cell repertoires in COVID-19. This table comes from immunoSEQ multiplex PCR, and its TCRdb copy is limited to in-frame clones, with some not included. The sample shows about 190,000 clones, roughly 90% of them seen only once. What was sequenced was peripheral blood. These TCRs come from a man in his forties or fifties with acute or convalescent COVID-19.

This clone was seen only a few times. This chain links TRBV5-6 with TRBJ2-7, with 11 nucleotides matching TRBD1. The CDR3 runs to 15 residues. Germline-derived CDR1 and CDR2 are SGHDT and YYEEEE. Unmatched junction bases numbered 3, after V lost 3 bases and J lost 1 base. This chain's CDR3 is CASSSRDRGSYEQYF. CDR3 coding DNA: TGTGCCAGCAGCTCCAGGGACAGGGGGTCCTACGAGCAGTACTTC.

The rearrangement joins TRBV5-1 to TRBJ1-3, with D tentatively TRBD1 (6 bases). The CDR3 runs 16 residues. Trimming removed 4 bases at V and 0 bases at J, with 14 bases between. The germline gives CDR1 SGHRS, CDR2 YFSETQ. The CDR3 reads CASSHNRASSGNTIYF. CDR3 DNA sequence: TGCGCCAGCAGCCACAACAGGGCGAGCTCTGGAAACACCATATATTTT.

V usage is TRBV9 and J usage is TRBJ2-3; 7 bases line up with TRBD2. V trimming: 4 bases; J trimming: 4 bases; junction bases outside the gene matches: 9. The germline gives CDR1 SGDLS, CDR2 YYNGEE. The CDR3 extends over 15 amino acids. The CDR3, as DNA: TGTGCCAGCAGCACTTGGGGACGGGAGGCAGATACGCAGTATTTT. Its protein is CASSTWGREADTQYF.

The chain carries TRBV6-6 and TRBJ1-2; perhaps TRBD1 as D (6 bases). Trimming stripped 6 bases from V and 4 bases from J, with 15 bases between. Germline CDR1 and CDR2: MNHNY and SVGAGI (reference sequence). The CDR3 loop spans 14 amino acids. The CDR3 bases are TGTGCCAGCAGCACGGACAGCCTATTCTATGGCTACACCTTC. This sequence encodes CASSTDSLFYGYTF.

The chain has TRBV6-2 or TRBV6-3 and TRBJ2-3; 9 bases match TRBD2. Germline-derived CDR1 and CDR2 are MNHEY and SVGEGT. CDR3 length: 16 amino acids. Germline trimming cut 2 bases from V and 4 bases from J; bases unmatched to any gene: 7. CDR3 coding DNA: TGTGCCAGCAGTTACGGGTTGCGGGGGGGCCCAGATACGCAGTATTTT. It translates to CASSYGLRGGPDTQYF.

The genes are TRBV6-5 and TRBJ1-2; D perhaps matches TRBD1 (6 bases). Trimming pared 2 bases from V and 6 bases from J, leaving 19 bases between. The CDR3 has 16 amino acids. Germline V gene lookup returns CDR1 MNHEY and CDR2 SVGAGI. DNA of the CDR3: TGTGCCAGCAGTTACGAACAGGGTCTTTTGTTAGATGGCTACACCTTC. Translated: CASSYEQGLLLDGYTF.

This chain connects TRBV10-2 to TRBJ2-5, with 7 bases matching TRBD1. After removal of 8 bases from V and 4 bases from J, the junction contained 1 base not matched to a gene. There are 11 residues in the CDR3. Per the germline V gene, CDR1 is WSHSY and CDR2 is SAAADI. Here the CDR3 reads CASGQAETQYF. CDR3 coding DNA: TGCGCCAGCGGACAGGCAGAGACCCAGTACTTC.

The rearrangement links TRBV9 to TRBJ2-7; D is possibly TRBD2 (5 bases). The CDR3 length is 15 residues. The germline V gene encodes CDR1 SGDLS and CDR2 YYNGEE. Trimming removed 0 bases at V and 0 bases at J, with 10 bases between. As DNA, the CDR3 is TGTGCCAGCAGCGTAGGGGTGGGGAGCTCCTACGAGCAGTACTTC. Its protein product is CASSVGVGSSYEQYF. Full variable domain (remainder filled in from reference TRBV9 and TRBJ2-7): DSGVTQTPKHLITATGQRVTLRCSPRSGDLSVYWYQQSLDQGLQFLIQYYNGEERAKGNILERFSAQQFPDLHSELNLSSLELGDSALYFCASSVGVGSSYEQYFGPGTRLTVT.

V gene TRBV11-2 combines with J gene TRBJ2-7; 12 bases match TRBD1. J gave up 7 bases and V 5 bases, and 3 bases lay outside the gene matches. This CDR3 has 13 amino acids. Germline assignment: CDR1 SGHAT and CDR2 FQNNGV. The DNA for the CDR3 is TGTGCCAGCAGCCGGGACAGGGGGCAAGAGCAGTACTTC. It yields the protein CASSRDRGQEQYF. The full variable domain, in which reference TRBV11-2 and TRBJ2-7 provide the parts outside the CDR3, is EAGVAQSPRYKIIEKRQSVAFWCNPISGHATLYWYQQILGQGPKLLIQFQNNGVVDDSQLPKDRFSAERLKGVDSTLKIQPAKLEDSAVYLCASSRDRGQEQYFGPGTRLTVT.

The CDR3 protein is CASSLLGPNNEKLFF. The CDR3 coding sequence is TGTGCCAGCAGCTTATTGGGCCCCAATAATGAAAAACTGTTTTTT. The chain employs TRBV7-2 and TRBJ1-4, with D unresolved. This CDR3 comprises 15 residues. V was clipped by 2 bases and J by 4 bases, with 11 bases between them. Germline V lookup: CDR1 SGHTA, CDR2 FQGNSA.

This clone has a single count. The J gene is TRBJ2-2, the V gene TRBV11-2; 7 bases match TRBD2. This CDR3 region has 17 residues. Germline CDR1 is SGHAT and CDR2 is FQNNGV. Germline trimming cut 4 bases from V and 6 bases from J; bases unmatched to any gene: 14. As DNA, the CDR3 is TGTGCCAGCAGCTCCCAGTGGGGAGCGGGGCCGGCCGGGGAGCTGTTTTTT. Amino acids: CASSSQWGAGPAGELFF.

Many counts were recorded for this clone. The gene calls are TRBV28 and TRBJ2-6; D is undetermined. This CDR3 comprises 14 residues. Germline CDR1 reads MDHEN; CDR2 reads SYDVKM. The germline V and J ends were trimmed by 3 bases and 4 bases, with 7 bases remaining between them. The CDR3 nucleotides are TGTGCCAGCAGTTTCCCCTCCGGGGCCAACGTCCTGACTTTC. This gives the protein CASSFPSGANVLTF.

The V call is TRBV18, the J call TRBJ2-3, with TRBD1 matching over 9 bases. CDR3 length: 15 residues. From germline, CDR1 is KGHSH and CDR2 LQKENI. V dropped 2 bases and J dropped 4; count of bases not matched to a gene: 4. The CDR3 here is CASSPGTGLPDTQYF. CDR3 bases: TGTGCCAGCTCACCAGGGACAGGGCTCCCAGATACGCAGTATTTT.

This rearrangement joins TRBV5-4 to TRBJ2-5; possible D gene TRBD1, 6 bases. V lost 2 bases and J lost 5, with 13 bases in between. The CDR3 covers 14 residues. Germline V gives CDR1 SGHNT, CDR2 YYREEE (reference sequence). The CDR3 is CASSFEGRGETQYF. The CDR3 bases are TGTGCCAGCAGCTTTGAGGGCAGGGGTGAGACCCAGTACTTC.

The rearrangement joins TRBV3-1 (or the pseudogene TRBV3-2) to TRBJ1-5; D remains unclear. The CDR3 loop spans 15 amino acids. With 0 bases removed from V and 7 bases from J, the gap between germline ends came to 13 bases. CDR1 LGHDT and CDR2 YNNKEL come from the germline V gene (reference sequence). The CDR3 loop is CASSQDAWSQQPQHF. In DNA, the CDR3 is TGTGCCAGCAGCCAAGATGCGTGGTCCCAACAGCCCCAGCATTTT.

The chain links TRBV5-1 to TRBJ2-1; no definite D call. This CDR3 is 13 amino acids long. With 0 bases removed from V and 5 bases from J, the gap between germline ends came to 6 bases. Germline V gene sequence: CDR1 SGHRS, CDR2 YFSETQ. The DNA for the CDR3 is TGCGCCAGCAGCTTGGCGGTTAACAATGAGCAGTTCTTC. Translation gives CASSLAVNNEQFF.